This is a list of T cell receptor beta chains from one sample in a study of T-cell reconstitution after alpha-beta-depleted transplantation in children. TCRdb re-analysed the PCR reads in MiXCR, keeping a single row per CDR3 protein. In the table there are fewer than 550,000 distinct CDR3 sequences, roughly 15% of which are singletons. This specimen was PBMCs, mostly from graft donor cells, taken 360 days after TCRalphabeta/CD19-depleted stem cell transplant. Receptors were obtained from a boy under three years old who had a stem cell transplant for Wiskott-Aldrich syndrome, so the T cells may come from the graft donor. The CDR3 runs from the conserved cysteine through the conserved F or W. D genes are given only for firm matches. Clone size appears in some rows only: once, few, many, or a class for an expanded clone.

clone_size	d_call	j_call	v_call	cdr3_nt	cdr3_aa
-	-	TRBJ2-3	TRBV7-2	TGTGCCAGCAGCTTAGCGGCTAATACGCAGTATTTT	CASSLAANTQYF
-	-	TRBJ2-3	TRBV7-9	TGTGCCAGCAGCTTATCGGCCCAGGGGTGGGGCACAGATACGCAGTATTTT	CASSLSAQGWGTDTQYF
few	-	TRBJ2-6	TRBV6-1	TGTGCCAGCAGTCGGACAGATCCCTCTGGGGCCAACGTCCTGACTTTC	CASSRTDPSGANVLTF
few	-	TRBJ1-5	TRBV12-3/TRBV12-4	TGTGCCAGCAGTTGGGTGGGGACCTACAATCAGCCCCAGCATTTT	CASSWVGTYNQPQHF
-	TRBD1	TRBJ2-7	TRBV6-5	TGTGCCAGCAGGAGGGAGACAGGGGGCGCCTCCTACGAGCAGTACTTC	CASRRETGGASYEQYF
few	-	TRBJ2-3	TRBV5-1	TGCGCCAGCAGCTTGTCATACAGCGTCACAGATACGCAGTATTTT	CASSLSYSVTDTQYF
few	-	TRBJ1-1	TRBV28	TGTGCCAGCAGTTTCCCGGGGATTAACCCTGAAGCTTTCTTT	CASSFPGINPEAFF
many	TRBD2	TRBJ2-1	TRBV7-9	TGTGCCAGCAGTTTGGGAGCGGGGGACATCACCGCCAATGAGCAGTTCTTC	CASSLGAGDITANEQFF
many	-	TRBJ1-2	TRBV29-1	TGCAGCGTGCAGGGACCAAACTATGGCTACACCTTC	CSVQGPNYGYTF
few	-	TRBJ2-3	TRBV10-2	TGCGCCAGCAGCGGGGGCCTAAGCACAGATACGCAGTATTTT	CASSGGLSTDTQYF
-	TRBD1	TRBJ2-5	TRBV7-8	TGTGCCAGCAGCTTAGACCGTGGGACAGGGGGCCGAGAGACCCAGTACTTC	CASSLDRGTGGRETQYF
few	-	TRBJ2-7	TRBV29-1	TGCAGCGTTAAGGGTGGGGGCTACGAGCAGTACTTC	CSVKGGGYEQYF
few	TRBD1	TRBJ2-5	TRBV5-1	TGCGCCAGCAAACAGGGGTGGCAAGAGACCCAGTACTTC	CASKQGWQETQYF
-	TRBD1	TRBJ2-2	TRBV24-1	TGTGCCACCAGTGATTTGGGGGGACAGTTCACCGGGGAGCTGTTTTTT	CATSDLGGQFTGELFF
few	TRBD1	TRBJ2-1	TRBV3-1	TGTGCCAGCAGGAGACAGGGCCTTTTTGGGCAGTTCTTC	CASRRQGLFGQFF
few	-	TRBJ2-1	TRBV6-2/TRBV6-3	TGTGCCAGCAGGTTAAACAAGGTAACCTACAATGAGCAGTTCTTC	CASRLNKVTYNEQFF
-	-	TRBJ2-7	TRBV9	TGTGCCAGCAGCGGAGGGGGGAATCAGTACGAGCAGTACTTC	CASSGGGNQYEQYF
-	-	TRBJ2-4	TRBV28	TGTGCCAGCAGTTTATATCGCGGGGGAGGGGGTAACATTCAGTACTTC	CASSLYRGGGGNIQYF
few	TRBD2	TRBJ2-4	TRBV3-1	TGTGCCAGCAGCCAAGTTTTGCGGGGGGGCTTGGGTGCCAAAAACATTCAGTACTTC	CASSQVLRGGLGAKNIQYF
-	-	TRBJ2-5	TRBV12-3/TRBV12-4	TGTGCCAGCAGTCTAGCAGGGGCACGCCAAGAGACCCAGTACTTC	CASSLAGARQETQYF
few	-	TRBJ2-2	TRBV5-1	TGCGCCAGCAGCACCAGCCTCGGGGAGCTGTTTTTT	CASSTSLGELFF
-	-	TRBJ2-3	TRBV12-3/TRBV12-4	TGTGCCAGCAGTTTTGGAGGGACGGCGGGCACAGATACGCAGTATTTT	CASSFGGTAGTDTQYF
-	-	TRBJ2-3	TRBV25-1	TGTGCCAGCAGTAAAACCAAGCTAGCCACAGATACGCAGTATTTT	CASSKTKLATDTQYF
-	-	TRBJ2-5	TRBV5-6	TGTGCCAGCAGCTTGGTTCGCCCAGGTGCTAGGGAAGAGACCCAGTACTTC	CASSLVRPGAREETQYF
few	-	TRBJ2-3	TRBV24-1	TGTGCCACCAGTGATCCGGGACCCCGTTCGACAGATACGCAGTATTTT	CATSDPGPRSTDTQYF